This T cell receptor beta chain stems from a study of blood T cells in healthy people across ages. General study points: Older age coincided with a roughly linear decline in TCR beta diversity per million T cells.

Investigators took about 9.1 milliliters of peripheral blood from every donor. Total RNA, at least 6 micrograms per sample, came from PBMCs. V was cut by 3 bases and J by 0 bases, with 13 bases left in between. Germline CDR1 reads SGHVS; CDR2 reads FNYEAQ. The CDR3 totals 16 residues. Only a few counts were recorded for this clonotype. Its antigen is as yet unknown. A J-beta primer mix and a sample-barcoded 5' primer were used in a second PCR of about 7 to 11 cycles. TCRdb recomputed calls from the 5' RACE reads with MiXCR, one row per CDR3 protein. This sample carries 710,000 or so distinct CDR3 sequences, 22% of them seen once, and the ten largest clones take roughly a fifth.

The rearrangement joins TRBV7-6 to TRBJ2-3; tentatively, D is TRBD2 (5 bases). The TCR sequence derives from a man in his 70s in good health. The sequencing input was blood. The CDR3 region has the DNA TGTGCCAGCAGCTTCCGGAGAGCGGACAGCACAGATACGCAGTATTTT. It is translated as CASSFRRADSTDTQYF. The variable domain in full, with the rest retrieved from reference TRBV7-6 and TRBJ2-3, is GAGVSQSPRYKVTKRGQDVALRCDPISGHVSLYWYRQALGQGPEFLTYFNYEAQQDKSGLPNDRFSAERPEGSISTLTIQRTEQRDSAMYRCASSFRRADSTDTQYFGPGTRLTVL.